This record looks at one T cell receptor (beta chain) sequence and its context. Profiled with immunoSEQ multiplex PCR; TCRdb holds only in-frame clones, not every one. This sample has about 78,000 clones, with just under 85% found just once. The sample comes from a study of identifying expanded T cells in peripheral blood. V lost 0 bases and J lost 2, with 8 bases in between. This CDR3 is built from 15 residues. Germline CDR1 reads MGHRA; CDR2 reads YSYEKL. The sample consisted of blood. This clonotype was sampled from a person aged 18 to 69 in good health. V and J are TRBV4-1 and TRBJ1-5; D call uncertain. CDR3 sequence: CASSQDNRRNQPQHF. The CDR3 coding sequence is TGCGCCAGCAGCCAAGACAACAGACGCAATCAGCCCCAGCATTTT.